This paragraph covers one T cell receptor (beta chain) sequence. The antigen is undetermined. The study reverse transcribed the entire isolated RNA, so it sequenced expressed TCRB transcripts. Only in-frame clones appear in the TCRdb table, and some are missing; sequencing was by immunoSEQ multiplex PCR. The data contain 250,000 to 300,000 clones, around 24% of them singletons. The entry originates in a study of beta chain features in type 1 diabetes. Whole-study context: The study found patients and healthy donors alike in age, gender and cell yields. Study-wide findings and caveats: Type 1 diabetes patients showed a moderate but significant shortening of TCRB CDR3s in all four CD4+ subsets. PCR, the amplification step, might favor shorter templates, equally in patients and controls. Individuals with type 1 diabetes displayed fewer insertions and more deletions at VDJ junctions.

CD45RO/CCR7/CD25/CD127/CD95/CD27 sorting isolated CD4+ naive, central memory, regulatory and stem cell-like memory cells. Germline trimming cut 2 bases from V and 7 bases from J; bases unmatched to any gene: 7. Germline CDR1 reads GTSNPN; CDR2 reads SVGIG (reference sequence). The CDR3 loop spans 14 amino acids. The V and J genes are TRBV30 and TRBJ1-2, with 10 bases that match TRBD1. Sequencing input: naive CD4+ T cells from blood. The clonotype comes from a woman aged 30 to 39 with type 1 diabetes. The CDR3 DNA sequence: TGTGCCTGGAGTCACAAAGACAGGGGGCTTGGCTACACCTTC. Its translation: CAWSHKDRGLGYTF. Full variable domain (remainder filled in from reference TRBV30 and TRBJ1-2): SQTIHQWPATLVQPVGSPLSLECTVEGTSNPNLYWYRQAAGRGLQLLFYSVGIGQISSEVPQNLSASRPQDRQFILSSKKLLLSDSGFYLCAWSHKDRGLGYTFGSGTRLTVV.